A selection of T cell receptor beta chains follows, all from one sample in a study of T cells after yellow fever vaccination. TCRdb reprocessed the 5' RACE reads via MiXCR and lists one record per CDR3 protein. Of around 100,000 distinct CDR3 sequences in the sample, under 9% are singletons; the top ten hold about 25%. Source: CD8+ T cells sorted from PBMCs, taken 45 days after the yellow fever booster vaccination. These receptors were collected from a man younger than 40 who received the YFV17D yellow fever vaccine. Both conserved end residues are trimmed from each CDR3. Each record gives: V gene, D gene, CDR3 protein. A D gene is named only where the DNA matches it firmly.

TRBV11-2 | NA | ASSLDSSGSGNTGELF
TRBV29-1 | NA | SVEELDTNTGELF
TRBV5-4 | NA | ASSFGGGGGPDTQY
TRBV7-2 | NA | ARRGFSYEQY
TRBV6-5 | TRBD1 | ASSYSGTGDFGYGYT
TRBV10-3 | TRBD2 | ATSGLAQTDTQY
TRBV12-3/TRBV12-4 | NA | ASSLSRAANTEAF
TRBV12-3/TRBV12-4 | NA | ASSLNSGSLNEQF
TRBV3-1 | TRBD2 | ASSPGTSSGETQY
TRBV14 | NA | ASSQKAYTEAF
TRBV6-2/TRBV6-3 | NA | ASSTPGRPYEQY
TRBV5-1 | NA | ASSSQATALQGGQPQH
TRBV4-3 | NA | ASSQGQGQHEETQY
TRBV29-1 | NA | SGGQIQETQY
TRBV20-1 | NA | SAKDYRDAGELF
TRBV12-5 | NA | ASGPGDNPILF
TRBV5-1 | TRBD2 | ASSAGLAGEGSEQF
TRBV29-1 | NA | SVVQRIQETQY
TRBV6-5 | NA | ASSYDAEQPQH
TRBV27 | NA | ASSFSAYNEQF
TRBV6-2/TRBV6-3 | NA | ASLQPLANVLT
TRBV3-1 | NA | ASSQDPGPQGDEQF
TRBV28 | TRBD1 | ASSSRFRDRVHPYEQY
TRBV5-4 | NA | ASSSPTGEQF
TRBV11-2 | TRBD1 | ASSLAQGVSEQY
TRBV6-4 | TRBD2 | ASSDHPGGGLAVF
TRBV7-9 | NA | ASSLAGNTYEQY
TRBV20-1 | TRBD2 | SARVPSGYNEQF
TRBV14 | NA | ASSQVGSGSYNEQF
TRBV9 | TRBD1 | ASSSPGQPLH
TRBV5-1 | TRBD2 | ASSLVGFRLAGRLEETQY